A single sample gave rise to the 32 T cell receptor beta chains below, sequenced in a study of T cell responses to AZD1222 COVID-19 vaccine. TCRdb keeps only in-frame clones here, not all; method: immunoSEQ multiplex PCR. The sample lists 95,000 to 150,000 clones, around 92% occurring once. This specimen consisted of peripheral blood, obtained on day 0 of AZD1222 vaccination. These receptors came from an adult in good health.

This rearrangement joins TRBV6-2 or TRBV6-3 to TRBJ2-3; D is perhaps TRBD1 or TRBD2 (7 bases each). CDR3 length equals 16 residues. In germline, CDR1 is MNHEY, CDR2 SVGEGT. V shed 6 bases and J shed 3 bases, with 19 bases lying between them. The DNA for the CDR3 is TGTGCCAGCAGCCGGGGGAGGGGGCTGCTGACAGATACGCAGTATTTT. Protein: CASSRGRGLLTDTQYF.

This chain links TRBV6-4 with TRBJ1-3, with TRBD1 as a possible D gene (5 bases). Per the germline V gene, CDR1 is MRHNA and CDR2 is SNTAGT. This CDR3 comprises 14 residues. The V end lost 10 bases, the J end lost 2 bases, and 15 bases lay between the germline ends. The CDR3, as DNA: TGTGCCACTCAACCGCAGGGCCCTGGAAACACCATATATTTT. Protein sequence: CATQPQGPGNTIYF.

In its sample, this clone ranks as medium-sized. V is TRBV5-4 and J is TRBJ1-2, with D uncertain. The V end was cut by 5 bases, the J end by 0 bases, with 14 bases between. This CDR3 is 15 amino acids long. Germline lookup yields CDR1 SGHNT and CDR2 YYREEE (reference sequence). The DNA for the CDR3 is TGTGCCAGCAGGCGTACTGGGCTAACTAACTATGGCTACACCTTC. Translated: CASRRTGLTNYGYTF. Filled out from reference TRBV5-4 and TRBJ1-2, the complete variable domain reads ETGVTQSPTHLIKTRGQQVTLRCSSQSGHNTVSWYQQALGQGPQFIFQYYREEENGRGNFPPRFSGLQFPNYSSELNVNALELDDSALYLCASRRTGLTNYGYTFGSGTRLTVV.

The sample holds one count of this clone. The chain carries TRBV27 and TRBJ2-1; 12 bases match TRBD2. V lost 6 bases, J lost 0 bases, and 3 bases stayed unmatched. The CDR3 is 16 residues long. Germline V gene lookup returns CDR1 MNHEY and CDR2 SMNVEV (reference sequence). In nucleotides, the CDR3 is TGTGCCAGCAGACGACTAGCGGGAGACTCCTACAATGAGCAGTTCTTC. Translating gives CASRRLAGDSYNEQFF.

The rearrangement links TRBV2 to TRBJ1-1, with 7 bases identical to TRBD1. Germline CDR1 SNHLY, CDR2 FYNNEI. Trimming cost V 3 bases and J 4 bases; bases outside gene matches: 11. This CDR3 is 16 amino acids long. CDR3 loop: CASSEVAGGPGTEAFF. In DNA, the CDR3 is TGTGCCAGCAGTGAGGTGGCAGGGGGTCCGGGCACTGAAGCTTTCTTT.

The rearrangement uses TRBV6-1 and TRBJ2-3, with D perhaps matching TRBD1 or TRBD2 (5 bases each). Germline lookup yields CDR1 MNHNS and CDR2 SASEGT. This CDR3 region has 17 residues. Trimming stripped 1 base from V and 0 bases from J, with 14 bases between. CDR3 sequence (DNA): TGTGCCAGCAGTGAAGTAGTTGTGGGGGTAAGCACAGATACGCAGTATTTT. This codes for CASSEVVVGVSTDTQYF.

This clone was recorded only once. The gene calls are TRBV10-1 and TRBJ2-2; D ambiguous. V was shortened by 6 bases and J by 2 bases, with 10 bases between the two germline ends. Looked up from germline, CDR1 is WNHNN and CDR2 is SYGVQD (reference sequence). The CDR3 length is 14 residues. The CDR3 DNA reads as TGCGCCAGCAGGGAGACTGTTAACACCGGGGAGCTGTTTTTT. This translates into CASRETVNTGELFF.

The V and J genes are TRBV5-4 and TRBJ2-5, with D perhaps assigned TRBD1 or TRBD2 (6 bases each). In germline, CDR1 is SGHNT, CDR2 YYREEE (reference sequence). The CDR3 is 16 residues long. Trimming shortened V by 0 bases and J by 0 bases, and 12 bases separated the two germline ends. DNA of the CDR3: TGTGCCAGCAGCTTGGTGTCGGGGGCACACCAAGAGACCCAGTACTTC. The encoded protein is CASSLVSGAHQETQYF. The whole variable domain, remainder taken from reference TRBV5-4 and TRBJ2-5, is ETGVTQSPTHLIKTRGQQVTLRCSSQSGHNTVSWYQQALGQGPQFIFQYYREEENGRGNFPPRFSGLQFPNYSSELNVNALELDDSALYLCASSLVSGAHQETQYFGPGTRLLVL.

The chain uses TRBV7-2 and TRBJ2-5; 8 nucleotides line up with TRBD2. This CDR3 comprises 15 residues. Germline CDR1 reads SGHTA; CDR2 reads FQGNSA. V shed 5 bases and J 5 bases; nucleotides not matched to a gene: 10. The CDR3 DNA follows: TGTGCCAGCAGCAAAAGTCCGGGGGGGCGTGAGACCCAGTACTTC. Translated: CASSKSPGGRETQYF.

This clone was seen just once. The rearrangement uses TRBV18 and TRBJ2-1; no reliable D call. Germline V gene sequence: CDR1 KGHSH, CDR2 LQKENI. CDR3 length: 16 residues. V was clipped by 0 bases and J by 6 bases, with 15 bases between them. The chain's CDR3 is CASSPPSPPKGNEQFF. CDR3 nucleotide sequence: TGTGCCAGCTCACCACCGTCCCCTCCAAAGGGCAATGAGCAGTTCTTC.

J is TRBJ2-4 and V is TRBV6-5; a possible D gene is TRBD1 (6 bases). The germline V gene has CDR1 MNHEY and CDR2 SVGAGI. The CDR3 consists of 14 residues. With 6 bases removed from V and 2 bases from J, the gap between germline ends came to 11 bases. The chain's CDR3 is CASRRDTSKNIQYF. The CDR3 DNA follows: TGTGCCAGCAGGAGGGACACCTCCAAAAACATTCAGTACTTC.

The chain carries TRBV6-5 and TRBJ2-6; no clear D gene. Trimming cost V 3 bases and J 4 bases, with 13 bases left between them. The CDR3 is 16 amino acids. Germline V CDR1 and CDR2: MNHEY, SVGAGI. CDR3 region: CASSYSTASGANVLTF. CDR3 coding DNA: TGTGCCAGCAGTTATTCGACGGCCTCCGGGGCCAACGTCCTGACTTTC.

The chain combines TRBV3-1 (or the pseudogene TRBV3-2) with TRBJ2-7, with D tentatively TRBD2 (5 bases). Germline V gene data show CDR1 as LGHDT and CDR2 as YNNKEL (reference sequence). The V gene lost 1 base and the J gene lost 4 bases, with 14 bases spanning the gap. This CDR3 contains 15 residues. The CDR3 coding sequence is TGTGCCAGCAGCCAAGTAGGAGGAACTGGTTACGAGCAGTACTTC. As protein: CASSQVGGTGYEQYF.

J is TRBJ1-1 and V is TRBV18, with TRBD1 as a possible D gene (6 bases). This CDR3 contains 14 residues. Trimming removed 5 bases at V and 0 bases at J, with 10 bases between. CDR1 is KGHSH, CDR2 LQKENI, per germline. The CDR3 protein is CASSRDTLNTEAFF. The CDR3 region has the DNA TGTGCCAGCTCAAGGGACACCTTGAACACTGAAGCTTTCTTT.

The chain combines TRBV7-9 with TRBJ1-5; D might be TRBD1 (5 bases). V gave up 3 bases and J gave up 0 bases, with 12 bases separating them. The CDR3 is made up of 16 amino acids. Germline loops: CDR1 SEHNR, CDR2 FQNEAQ (reference sequence). The CDR3 sequence is CASSLSAGTSNQPQHF. Written as DNA, the CDR3 is TGTGCCAGCAGCTTGAGTGCCGGGACTAGCAATCAGCCCCAGCATTTT.

The chain employs TRBV12-3 or TRBV12-4 and TRBJ1-3; D call uncertain. The CDR3 runs to 12 residues. Trimming cost V 8 bases and J 0 bases, with 5 bases left between them. The chain's CDR3 is CASVYSGNTIYF. The DNA of the CDR3 is TGTGCCAGCGTATACTCTGGAAACACCATATATTTT.

The chain couples TRBV2 to TRBJ1-5; possible D gene TRBD1, 6 bases. Germline lookup yields CDR1 SNHLY and CDR2 FYNNEI. This CDR3 region has 15 residues. Trimming took 7 bases from V and 3 from J, leaving 16 bases between them. CDR3 nucleotides: TGTGCCAGCACCCAAAATACAGGGCCCAATCAGCCCCAGCATTTT. Residues: CASTQNTGPNQPQHF.

The rearrangement uses TRBV7-7 and TRBJ2-1, with no clear D. V gave up 5 bases and J gave up 0 bases, with 11 bases separating them. This CDR3 comprises 15 residues. Germline CDR1 and CDR2: SSHAT and FNYEAQ (reference sequence). The CDR3 loop is CASSTGRASYNEQFF. For the CDR3, the DNA is TGTGCCAGCAGCACCGGACGGGCCTCCTACAATGAGCAGTTCTTC.

V usage is TRBV6-5 and J usage is TRBJ2-3, with D possibly being TRBD2 (7 bases). There are 15 residues in the CDR3. V dropped 2 bases and J dropped 2 bases, with 11 bases sitting between them. Germline-derived CDR1 and CDR2 are MNHEY and SVGAGI. CDR3 in DNA: TGTGCCAGCAGTTACGGGGGGGGCAACACAGATACGCAGTATTTT. It encodes CASSYGGGNTDTQYF.

The chain has TRBV2 and TRBJ2-5; 9 positions agree with TRBD1. The CDR3 has 15 amino acids. After removal of 1 base from V and 1 base from J, the junction contained 1 base not matched to a gene. Germline CDR1 reads SNHLY; CDR2 reads FYNNEI. The CDR3 bases are TGTGCCAGCAGTGAAGGACAGGGGGGCCAAGAGACCCAGTACTTC. Its protein is CASSEGQGGQETQYF.

The V call is TRBV5-1, the J call TRBJ1-1; no definite D call. The length of the CDR3 is 12 residues. Germline loops: CDR1 SGHRS, CDR2 YFSETQ. Deletions cut 0 bases from V and 0 bases from J, with 0 bases between. CDR3 in amino acids: CASSLVNTEAFF. In DNA form, the CDR3 reads TGCGCCAGCAGCTTGGTGAACACTGAAGCTTTCTTT.

This clone was counted only a few times. The chain combines TRBV19 with TRBJ1-5, with no clear D. The CDR3 totals 13 residues. Germline CDR1 is LNHDA and CDR2 is SQIVND (reference sequence). V dropped 3 bases and J dropped 7 bases, with 10 bases sitting between them. CDR3 DNA sequence: TGTGCCAGTAGTATCATGAACACGCAGCCCCAGCATTTT. Translated, it gives CASSIMNTQPQHF.

This clone was picked up one time. This chain connects TRBV10-1 to TRBJ1-3, with a tentative D call TRBD1 (6 bases). Germline-derived CDR1 and CDR2 are WNHNN and SYGVQD (reference sequence). Trimming pared 2 bases from V and 6 bases from J, leaving 11 bases between. The length of the CDR3 is 14 residues. As DNA, the CDR3 is TGCGCCAGCAGTGAGGGACAGAAGACAAACACCATATATTTT. This gives the protein CASSEGQKTNTIYF.

The CDR3 protein is CASSRRSGGGTGELFF. CDR3 in DNA: TGTGCCAGCAGCCGACGTAGCGGGGGCGGCACCGGGGAGCTGTTTTTT. The gene calls are TRBV5-6 and TRBJ2-2, with 9 bases that match TRBD2. Losses at the gene ends were 4 bases for V and 4 bases for J; bases not matched to a gene: 8. The CDR3 contains 16 residues. From germline, CDR1 is SGHDT and CDR2 YYEEEE.

The chain combines TRBV6-2 or TRBV6-3 with TRBJ1-1; D remains ambiguous. V lost 2 bases and J 7 bases, leaving 11 bases between the germline ends. The CDR3 spans 13 residues. Germline assignment: CDR1 MNHEY and CDR2 SVGEGT. CDR3 DNA sequence: TGTGCCAGCAGTTACGGATCCAGGAATGAAGCTTTCTTT. It encodes CASSYGSRNEAFF.

The chain combines TRBV7-8 with TRBJ1-3; D gene unclear. The V and J ends lost 5 bases and 1 base respectively, with 18 bases between them. In germline, CDR1 is SGHVS, CDR2 FQNEAQ. CDR3 length equals 17 residues. CDR3 DNA sequence: TGTGCCAGCAGCGCCCGGGCTGCAGGAACATCTGGAAACACCATATATTTT. This translates into CASSARAAGTSGNTIYF.

This rearrangement joins TRBV7-2 to TRBJ1-3; D remains ambiguous. Germline assignment: CDR1 SGHTA and CDR2 FQGNSA. Trimming took 8 bases from V and 2 from J, leaving 13 bases between them. This CDR3 region has 14 residues. CDR3 DNA: TGTGCCAGCGTTAAGGATCTAGCTGGAAACACCATATATTTT. Residues: CASVKDLAGNTIYF.

The chain recombines TRBV5-1 with TRBJ2-1; D not resolved. The CDR3 is 13 residues long. V gave up 4 bases and J gave up 10 bases, with 15 bases separating them. The V gene's germline CDR1 is SGHRS and CDR2 YFSETQ. DNA of the CDR3: TGCGCCAGCAGCCGGAACTCGGATAGCGAGCAGTTCTTC. Protein product: CASSRNSDSEQFF.

The CDR3 nucleotides read TGTGCCAGCAGCTTAAACAGCGGGGGATTTAGTAATGAGCAGTTCTTC. It is translated as CASSLNSGGFSNEQFF. The chain has TRBV11-3 and TRBJ2-1; TRBD2 agrees at 8 bases. The CDR3 has 16 residues. The junction had 10 bases not matched to a gene; V was cut back by 2 bases and J by 7 bases. Per germline, CDR1 SGHNT and CDR2 YENEEA.

This clone is a singleton in its sample. This chain links TRBV12-3 or TRBV12-4 with TRBJ2-7; no clear D. The CDR3 sequence is 13 residues long. Between the trimmed V and J ends, which lost 5 bases and 0 bases, there was a span of 8 bases. The CDR3 DNA reads TGTGCCAGCAGTCCCAATGACTCCTACGAGCAGTACTTC. Protein sequence: CASSPNDSYEQYF.

This rearrangement joins TRBV29-1 to TRBJ2-3; 11 bases align to TRBD2. This CDR3 spans 13 amino acids. Germline lookup yields CDR1 SQVTM and CDR2 ANQGSEA. The CDR3 DNA reads TGCAGTGCGGGACTAGCGGACACAGATACGCAGTATTTT. This gives the protein CSAGLADTDTQYF.

CDR3 sequence (DNA): TGCGCCAGCAGCCCCGGGGCTCTGGGTGGCTACACCTTC. Residues: CASSPGALGGYTF. The V call is TRBV5-1, the J call TRBJ1-2, with D possibly matching TRBD1 (5 bases). The CDR3 sequence is 13 residues long. The V end lost 4 bases, the J end lost 7 bases, and 14 bases lay between the germline ends. Per germline, CDR1 SGHRS and CDR2 YFSETQ.